Listed here are 26 T cell receptor beta chains from one sample, sequenced in a study of CD8 T cells in Susac syndrome. Random hexamers were used to reverse transcribe roughly 0.5 to 1 ug of RNA. TCRdb fed the immunoSEQ multiplex PCR reads into MiXCR, producing one record per CDR3 protein. The repertoire includes some 140,000 distinct CDR3 sequences, around 85% of them detected once, and about 0.51% sits in the top ten. What was sequenced was CD8+ T cells from PBMCs. These receptors were collected from a human donor with multiple sclerosis.

This clonotype occurred once. One end of the junction does not line up with germline, which may come from a read error. V gene TRBV3-1 combines with J gene TRBJ1-5; tentative D call: TRBD1 (5 bases). There are 15 residues in the CDR3. Germline V gene lookup returns CDR1 LGHDT and CDR2 YNNKEL (reference sequence). The CDR3 sequence: CASSQVTGSNQPQRF. As DNA, the CDR3 is TGTGCCAGCAGCCAGGTTACAGGTAGCAATCAGCCCCAGCGTTTT.

The chain recombines TRBV2 with TRBJ2-3, with D possibly matching TRBD2 (6 bases). CDR3 length: 15 amino acids. Germline CDR1 and CDR2: SNHLY and FYNNEI. Trimming removed 1 base at V and 4 bases at J, with 12 bases between. CDR3 protein: CASSEGSSGADTQYF. Here the CDR3 DNA reads TGTGCCAGCAGTGAAGGTAGTAGCGGCGCAGATACGCAGTATTTT.

This chain connects TRBV12-3 or TRBV12-4 to TRBJ2-2, with D unclear. The CDR3 runs to 15 residues. With 7 bases removed from V and 0 bases from J, the gap between germline ends came to 12 bases. The CDR3 is CASTKDGPNTGELFF. CDR3 nucleotide sequence: TGTGCCAGCACCAAGGACGGACCGAACACCGGGGAGCTGTTTTTT.

J is TRBJ1-4 and V is TRBV2; no reliable D call. Germline values: CDR1 SNHLY, CDR2 FYNNEI. The CDR3 totals 12 residues. Trimming shortened V by 8 bases and J by 14 bases, and 18 bases separated the two germline ends. CDR3 nucleotide sequence: TGTGCCAGCGCAGACTTAGACGGAATTCTGTTTTTT. Residues: CASADLDGILFF.

This clonotype has just one count. V usage is TRBV29-1 and J usage is TRBJ2-1; D is uncertain. The CDR3 is 15 residues long. CDR1 SQVTM and CDR2 ANQGSEA come from the germline V gene. With 0 bases removed from V and 6 bases from J, the gap between germline ends came to 15 bases. In DNA, the CDR3 is TGCAGCGTTGAAGATCGAGGAAGGGCTACCAATGAGCAGTTCTTC. Translation gives CSVEDRGRATNEQFF.

The chain carries TRBV6-5 and TRBJ1-2; D not certain. Per the germline V gene, CDR1 is MNHEY and CDR2 is SVGAGI. This CDR3 comprises 15 residues. With 4 bases removed from V and 0 bases from J, the gap between germline ends came to 12 bases. Written as DNA, the CDR3 is TGTGCCAGCAGTTCCGTGCCGTTGACTAACTATGGCTACACCTTC. It translates to CASSSVPLTNYGYTF.

This chain links TRBV29-1 with TRBJ1-2; D is possibly TRBD1 (5 bases). The germline V gene encodes CDR1 SQVTM and CDR2 ANQGSEA. V was pared by 7 bases and J by 4 bases, with 16 bases between. The CDR3 runs to 13 residues. The CDR3 sequence: CSAPDSLGYGYTF. In DNA form, the CDR3 reads TGCAGCGCCCCAGACAGTCTCGGCTATGGCTACACCTTC.

The gene calls are TRBV15 and TRBJ2-1, with D unresolved. Trimming left V 5 bases short and J 5 bases short, with 13 bases between. The CDR3 is 14 amino acids. Germline CDR1 reads LNHNV; CDR2 reads YYDKDF (reference sequence). The chain's CDR3 is CATSSHRGNNEQFF. The CDR3, as DNA: TGTGCCACCAGCTCTCACAGAGGAAACAATGAGCAGTTCTTC.

V gene TRBV6-1 combines with J gene TRBJ2-7; D is unclear. Between the trimmed V and J ends, which lost 2 bases and 2 bases, there was a span of 4 bases. The germline V gene has CDR1 MNHNS and CDR2 SASEGT. CDR3 length: 12 residues. CDR3 nucleotides: TGTGCCAGCAGTGAACCTCCCTACGAGCAGTACGTC. Protein product: CASSEPPYEQYV.

The chain has TRBV7-9 and TRBJ1-5, with D unresolved. Germline CDR1 SEHNR, CDR2 FQNEAQ (reference sequence). The CDR3 consists of 15 residues. Deletions cut 4 bases from V and 5 bases from J, with 15 bases between. CDR3 DNA sequence: TGTGCCAGCAGCTCCGGGCTGGGTCCCGATCAGCCCCAGCATTTT. The encoded protein is CASSSGLGPDQPQHF.

This rearrangement joins TRBV18 to TRBJ1-1; a possible D gene is TRBD1 (6 bases). The germline V gene has CDR1 KGHSH and CDR2 LQKENI. The CDR3 is 14 amino acids. Trimming pared 3 bases from V and 0 bases from J, leaving 8 bases between. The CDR3 sequence: CASSPGTLNTEAFF. As DNA, the CDR3 is TGTGCCAGCTCACCCGGGACATTGAACACTGAAGCTTTCTTT. Based on the CDR3 plus reference TRBV18 and TRBJ1-1, the full variable domain is NAGVMQNPRHLVRRRGQEARLRCSPMKGHSHVYWYRQLPEEGLKFMVYLQKENIIDESGMPKERFSAEFPKEGPSILRIQQVVRGDSAAYFCASSPGTLNTEAFFGQGTRLTVV.

In its sample, this clonotype was seen a few times. The V gene is TRBV5-1, the J gene TRBJ2-7; 9 nucleotides line up with TRBD1. CDR3 length: 15 residues. V lost 3 bases and J lost 4; bases outside the gene matches: 8. Germline CDR1 is SGHRS and CDR2 is YFSETQ. The CDR3 loop is CASSYTGGASYEQYF. CDR3 nucleotide sequence: TGCGCCAGCAGCTATACAGGGGGCGCTTCTTACGAGCAGTACTTC.

The V call is TRBV29-1, the J call TRBJ2-1; D may match TRBD1 or TRBD2 (5 bases each). The CDR3 spans 14 residues. Germline CDR1 is SQVTM and CDR2 is ANQGSEA. The V gene lost 8 bases and the J gene lost 6 bases, with 20 bases spanning the gap. In nucleotides, the CDR3 is TGCAGCCTTCGGGGCCTCCAAGGTTTCAATGAGCAGTTCTTC. Protein product: CSLRGLQGFNEQFF.

The chain has TRBV2 and TRBJ2-1; 7 bases match TRBD2. CDR1 and CDR2 (germline): SNHLY, FYNNEI. V shed 2 bases and J 6 bases; nucleotides not matched to a gene: 10. This CDR3 is 16 amino acids long. Here the CDR3 reads CASSEIVAGPVNEQFF. The DNA for the CDR3 is TGTGCCAGCAGTGAAATCGTAGCGGGTCCCGTCAATGAGCAGTTCTTC.

This clonotype was recorded only once. The chain recombines TRBV6-5 with TRBJ1-5; TRBD1 is a possible D gene (5 bases). V was clipped by 2 bases and J by 0 bases, with 14 bases between them. The CDR3 covers 17 residues. Germline CDR1 MNHEY, CDR2 SVGAGI. CDR3 sequence reads: CASSYVTDLYSNQPQHF. CDR3 bases: TGTGCCAGCAGTTACGTGACAGACCTATATAGCAATCAGCCCCAGCATTTT.

The chain uses TRBV29-1 and TRBJ1-1; 8 nucleotides align to TRBD1. CDR1 is SQVTM, CDR2 ANQGSEA, per germline. The CDR3 has 13 amino acids. V shed 6 bases, J shed 4 bases, and the junction held 7 bases outside the gene matches. CDR3 bases: TGCAGCGTAGTGACAGGGGTGGGCACTGAAGCTTTCTTT. The encoded protein is CSVVTGVGTEAFF.

This clonotype was observed a few times. The J gene is TRBJ2-1, the V gene TRBV5-8; D is unresolved. This CDR3 has 14 amino acids. Germline V gives CDR1 SGHTS, CDR2 YDEGEE. Deletions cut 2 bases from V and 4 bases from J, with 10 bases between. The CDR3 region has the DNA TGTGCCAGCAGCTTCGCTAGGATGTACAATGAGCAGTTCTTC. It specifies CASSFARMYNEQFF. The variable domain in full, completed from reference TRBV5-8 and TRBJ2-1, reads EAGVTQSPTHLIKTRGQQATLRCSPISGHTSVYWYQQALGLGLQFLLWYDEGEERNRGNFPPRFSGRQFPNYSSELNVNALELEDSALYLCASSFARMYNEQFFGPGTRLTVL.

V gene TRBV5-5 combines with J gene TRBJ1-1; D remains ambiguous. Trimming left V 3 bases short and J 0 bases short, with 9 bases between. The CDR3 contains 14 residues. CDR1 and CDR2 from the germline V gene are SGHKS and YYEKEE (reference sequence). CDR3 sequence reads: CASSSGLMNTEAFF. In DNA form, the CDR3 reads TGTGCCAGCAGCTCAGGACTAATGAACACTGAAGCTTTCTTT. The variable domain in full, with the rest retrieved from reference TRBV5-5 and TRBJ1-1, is DAGVTQSPTHLIKTRGQQVTLRCSPISGHKSVSWYQQVLGQGPQFIFQYYEKEERGRGNFPDRFSARQFPNYSSELNVNALLLGDSALYLCASSSGLMNTEAFFGQGTRLTVV.

This clonotype was observed a handful of times. J is TRBJ1-1 and V is TRBV19; 8 bases match TRBD1. The CDR3 has 14 residues. V was clipped by 3 bases and J by 6 bases; unmatched bases: 6. The V gene's germline CDR1 is LNHDA and CDR2 SQIVND (reference sequence). The CDR3 reads CASSITGGLPEAFF. In DNA form, the CDR3 reads TGTGCCAGTAGTATCACAGGGGGGTTACCTGAAGCTTTCTTT.

The chain joins TRBV7-9 to TRBJ2-5; unclear D gene. Germline V lookup: CDR1 SEHNR, CDR2 FQNEAQ (reference sequence). The CDR3 has 11 amino acids. V shed 8 bases and J shed 1 base, with 5 bases lying between them. CDR3 coding DNA: TGTGCCAGCGAGGTCCAAGAGACCCAGTACTTC. Amino acid sequence: CASEVQETQYF.

The chain combines TRBV11-2 with TRBJ2-3, with unresolved D. Germline V lookup: CDR1 SGHAT, CDR2 FQNNGV. The V gene lost 3 bases and the J gene lost 6 bases, with 7 bases spanning the gap. CDR3 size: 12 residues. The CDR3 bases are TGTGCCAGCAGCTTTCATGCGGATACGCAGTATTTT. Its translation is CASSFHADTQYF.

This clonotype appeared a few times. This chain uses TRBV6-2 or TRBV6-3 with TRBJ2-7; D is unclear. V lost 0 bases and J lost 2, with 5 bases in between. This CDR3 is built from 13 residues. CDR1 is MNHEY and CDR2 is SVGEGT in the germline V gene. The CDR3, as DNA: TGTGCCAGCAGTTACTCCCAGACCTACGAGCAGTACGTC. Translation: CASSYSQTYEQYV.

The rearrangement links TRBV5-1 to TRBJ2-5; unclear D gene. V gave up 1 base and J gave up 2 bases, with 12 bases separating them. This CDR3 is 15 amino acids long. The germline V gene encodes CDR1 SGHRS and CDR2 YFSETQ. CDR3 residues: CASSLIGRPQETQYF. The CDR3 DNA sequence: TGCGCCAGCAGCTTGATCGGGCGACCACAAGAGACCCAGTACTTC. Full variable domain (outside the CDR3, taken from reference TRBV5-1 and TRBJ2-5): KAGVTQTPRYLIKTRGQQVTLSCSPISGHRSVSWYQQTPGQGLQFLFEYFSETQRNKGNFPGRFSGRQFSNSRSEMNVSTLELGDSALYLCASSLIGRPQETQYFGPGTRLLVL.

This clonotype occurred once. The rearrangement uses TRBV19 and TRBJ2-1; weak D call: TRBD2 (5 bases). V lost 5 bases, J lost 5 bases, and 10 bases lay in between. CDR3 size: 13 residues. Germline CDR1 reads LNHDA; CDR2 reads SQIVND (reference sequence). The chain's CDR3 is CASSWGDDNEQFF. DNA of the CDR3: TGTGCCAGTAGTTGGGGAGATGACAATGAGCAGTTCTTC. Looking up the rest from reference TRBV19 and TRBJ2-1 gives the full variable domain: DGGITQSPKYLFRKEGQNVTLSCEQNLNHDAMYWYRQDPGQGLRLIYYSQIVNDFQKGDIAEGYSVSREKKESFPLTVTSAQKNPTAFYLCASSWGDDNEQFFGPGTRLTVL.

The V gene is TRBV12-3 or TRBV12-4, the J gene TRBJ2-1, with 7 bases fitting TRBD2. The CDR3 length is 15 residues. The V and J ends lost 7 bases and 8 bases, in that order; junction bases with no gene match: 14. This CDR3 reads CASTLAGGRSYEQFF. CDR3 nucleotides: TGTGCCAGCACCCTGGCGGGCGGGAGATCGTATGAGCAGTTCTTC.

This clonotype has a single count. The chain carries TRBV30 and TRBJ2-7, with no clear D. The CDR3 is made up of 11 amino acids. Germline CDR1 reads GTSNPN; CDR2 reads SVGIG (reference sequence). V was trimmed by 3 bases and J by 6 bases, leaving 9 bases between them. The CDR3 DNA reads TGTGCCTGGAGCGTGTCTCCCGAGCAGTACTTC. Protein sequence: CAWSVSPEQYF.